Listed below are T cell receptor beta chains from one sample, sequenced in a study of molecular identifiers for immune sequencing clone quantification. TCRdb recomputed calls from the PCR reads with MiXCR, one row per CDR3 protein. Among 9,500 to 15,000 distinct CDR3 sequences listed, around 19% were seen once. What was sequenced was naive CD8+ T cells from blood, with Jurkat cell RNA spiked in. All receptors derive from a human donor in good health. Some libraries in this study had Jurkat cell RNA spiked in. The CDR3 runs from the conserved cysteine through the conserved F or W. D genes are given only for firm matches. Clone size is not always given. Where it is, it says once, few, many or a class for expanded clones.

D	V	size	J	DNA	CDR3
.	TRBV4-1	few	TRBJ2-1	TGCGCCAGCAGCCGTCAGGGCGGGACCGATGAGCAGTTCTTC	CASSRQGGTDEQFF
.	TRBV24-1	many	TRBJ2-5	TGTGCCACCAGTGATTGGAACAGCCACCAAGAGACCCAGTACTTC	CATSDWNSHQETQYF
.	TRBV3-2	many	TRBJ2-1	TGTGCCAGCAGCCAAGACAGCCCCTCCTACAATGAGCAGTTCTTC	CASSQDSPSYNEQFF
TRBD1	TRBV27	.	TRBJ2-7	TGTGCCAGCAGTTTAGGGACAGGGGCCCACGAGCAGTACTTC	CASSLGTGAHEQYF
TRBD2	TRBV28	.	TRBJ2-1	TGTGCCAGCAGTGCCCTCGGACTAGCTGAGCAGTTCTTC	CASSALGLAEQFF
TRBD2	TRBV7-9	few	TRBJ2-7	TGTGCCAGCAGCTTCCCTTGGACTAGCGGGAACTCCTACGAGCAGTACTTC	CASSFPWTSGNSYEQYF
TRBD1	TRBV7-9	many	TRBJ1-4	TGTGCCAGCAGATCCGGGACAGGGAGGGAAAAACTGTTTTTT	CASRSGTGREKLFF
.	TRBV5-3	.	TRBJ1-1	TGTGCCAGCAGTACTATGAACACTGAAGCTTTCTTT	CASSTMNTEAFF
TRBD2	TRBV7-6	.	TRBJ2-7	TGTGCCAGCAGCTTATCGCCAGCGGGAAGCTACGAGCAGTACTTC	CASSLSPAGSYEQYF
.	TRBV5-1	many	TRBJ2-2	TGCGCCAGCAGCTTGTACGAGATCGGGGAGCTGTTTTTT	CASSLYEIGELFF
.	TRBV30	medium-sized	TRBJ2-1	TGTGCCTGGAGAAGCGGGTCGAGTCCTGAGCAGTTCTTC	CAWRSGSSPEQFF
TRBD2	TRBV7-7	.	TRBJ2-2	TGTGCTAGCACCAGGGAGCCGGGACTAGCGGGAGTTACCGGGGAGCTGTTTTTT	CASTREPGLAGVTGELFF
.	TRBV7-9	many	TRBJ1-5	TGTGCCAGCACCTCAAGCTTAGGGTCTGACGCGCGGATAGGCAATCAGCCCCAGCATTTT	CASTSSLGSDARIGNQPQHF
TRBD2	TRBV6-5	.	TRBJ2-1	TGTGCCAGCAGCCACAAGTGGCGGGAGGGCCCTCGTGAGCAGTTCTTC	CASSHKWREGPREQFF
.	TRBV3-1	many	TRBJ2-5	TGTGCCAGCAGCCAAACGATCCTGAAAGAGACCCAGTACTTC	CASSQTILKETQYF
.	TRBV4-1	few	TRBJ1-6	TGCGCCAGCAGCCAGAGTGGGGGCCCAGGGTTGCCCCTCCACTTT	CASSQSGGPGLPLHF
.	TRBV27	.	TRBJ2-1	TGTGCCAGCGGAGACCACAGAGATGAGCAGTTCTTC	CASGDHRDEQFF
TRBD1	TRBV18	.	TRBJ1-2	TGTGCCAGCTCACCCCCAGGGGGAGATGGCCACTACACCTTC	CASSPPGGDGHYTF
.	TRBV7-2	medium-sized	TRBJ1-2	TGTGCCAGCAGCTTAGGTTCGTACGAAGGATTTGGCTACACCTTC	CASSLGSYEGFGYTF
.	TRBV6-2/TRBV6-3	few	TRBJ2-3	TGTGCCAGCAGTTACCCGTACGGGGTCGAGGCAGATACGCAGTATTTT	CASSYPYGVEADTQYF
.	TRBV6-5	many	TRBJ2-3	TGTGCCAGCAGTTACATTATGACAGATACGCAGTATTTT	CASSYIMTDTQYF
TRBD1	TRBV20-1	.	TRBJ2-7	TGCAGTGCTTCCGGGACAGAACTTTACGAGCAGCACTTC	CSASGTELYEQHF
.	TRBV7-9	many	TRBJ2-1	TGTGCCAGCAGCCCATCAACTGGGGGGTTGTTCTTC	CASSPSTGGLFF
.	TRBV4-1	medium-sized	TRBJ2-7	TGCGCCAGCAGCTTCACGGAGGGGGCAGAGCAGTACTTC	CASSFTEGAEQYF
.	TRBV27	many	TRBJ2-7	TGTGCCAGCAGTTTACACACTGGGGCGGGAGAGCAGTACTTC	CASSLHTGAGEQYF
.	TRBV28	.	TRBJ2-7	TGTGCCAGCAGTTTAGGAGGGGCCGAGCAGTACTTC	CASSLGGAEQYF
.	TRBV29-1	medium-sized	TRBJ2-2	TGCAGCGCCCCGGCGGGGACCGGGGAGCTGTTTTTT	CSAPAGTGELFF
.	TRBV11-3	once	TRBJ2-7	TGTGCCAGCAGCTCGACAAATCGCTACGAGCAGTACTTC	CASSSTNRYEQYF
.	TRBV28	medium-sized	TRBJ2-7	TGTGCCAGCAGACCCCGAGGCTCCTACGAGCAGTACTTC	CASRPRGSYEQYF
.	TRBV5-4	many	TRBJ1-4	TGTGCCAGCAGCTTGGGGGCAGCCCTTAATGAAAAACTGTTTTTT	CASSLGAALNEKLFF
.	TRBV2	many	TRBJ2-3	TGTGCCATTAACAGAGCAGATACGCAGTATTTT	CAINRADTQYF
.	TRBV29-1	.	TRBJ2-3	TGCAGCGTTGAAGATGGCAGGGCAACAGATACGCAGTATTTT	CSVEDGRATDTQYF
.	TRBV28	.	TRBJ1-3	TGTGCCAGCAGTACATCCGCGGGATGGTACACCATATATTTT	CASSTSAGWYTIYF
.	TRBV7-9	many	TRBJ2-5	TGTGCCAGCAGTTCGACCCACCGCAGGGAGACCCAGTACTTC	CASSSTHRRETQYF
.	TRBV6-5	medium-sized	TRBJ2-7	TGTGCCAGCAGATCTGACTCCTACGAGCAGTACTTC	CASRSDSYEQYF
.	TRBV14	medium-sized	TRBJ2-3	TGTGCCAGCAGCCAATGGGGTCCTTCGGATACGCAGTATTTT	CASSQWGPSDTQYF
TRBD1	TRBV7-9	medium-sized	TRBJ2-7	TGTGCCAGCAGCCCCACAGGGGGCGAGCAGTACTTC	CASSPTGGEQYF
.	TRBV7-2	medium-sized	TRBJ2-1	TGTGCCAGCAGCCTCCGAAATTACAATGAGCAGTTCTTC	CASSLRNYNEQFF
TRBD1	TRBV18	once	TRBJ2-7	TGTGCCAGCTCACCAAGACGGACAGGGGGCCCCGAGCGCTACGAGCAGTACTTC	CASSPRRTGGPERYEQYF
TRBD1	TRBV30	medium-sized	TRBJ1-1	TGTGCCTGGAGCCAGACAGGGGGCACTGAAGCTTTCTTT	CAWSQTGGTEAFF
.	TRBV20-1	many	TRBJ1-2	TGCAGTGCTAGAGATCTGCGGGCACTCGATTATGGCTACACCTTC	CSARDLRALDYGYTF
.	TRBV19	many	TRBJ2-1	TGTGCCAGTAGTATAGGACTGAACAATGAGCAGTTCTTC	CASSIGLNNEQFF
.	TRBV9	medium-sized	TRBJ1-1	TGTGCCAGCAGCCCTCCTTATGGCACTGAAGCTTTCTTT	CASSPPYGTEAFF
TRBD2	TRBV4-3	.	TRBJ2-7	TGCGCCAGCAGCCAAGGACTAGCGAAAGACGAGCAGTACTTC	CASSQGLAKDEQYF
.	TRBV9	many	TRBJ1-4	TGTGCCAGCAGCGTAGTTGCAGGGCCTAATGAAAAACTGTTTTTT	CASSVVAGPNEKLFF
.	TRBV4-1	medium-sized	TRBJ1-5	TGCGCCAGCAGCCAAGGAGTTAGCAATCAGCCCCAGCATTTT	CASSQGVSNQPQHF
TRBD1	TRBV4-1	medium-sized	TRBJ1-2	TGCGCCAGCAGCCATCCGGGACAGGGACAAATCTATGGCTACACCTTC	CASSHPGQGQIYGYTF
.	TRBV27	many	TRBJ2-1	TGTGCCAGCAGTTCGGGACTCCAAACTGAGCAGTTCTTC	CASSSGLQTEQFF
.	TRBV27	many	TRBJ1-4	TGTGCCAGCAGTTTGGCGGGGGTCGCAACTAATGAAAAACTGTTTTTT	CASSLAGVATNEKLFF